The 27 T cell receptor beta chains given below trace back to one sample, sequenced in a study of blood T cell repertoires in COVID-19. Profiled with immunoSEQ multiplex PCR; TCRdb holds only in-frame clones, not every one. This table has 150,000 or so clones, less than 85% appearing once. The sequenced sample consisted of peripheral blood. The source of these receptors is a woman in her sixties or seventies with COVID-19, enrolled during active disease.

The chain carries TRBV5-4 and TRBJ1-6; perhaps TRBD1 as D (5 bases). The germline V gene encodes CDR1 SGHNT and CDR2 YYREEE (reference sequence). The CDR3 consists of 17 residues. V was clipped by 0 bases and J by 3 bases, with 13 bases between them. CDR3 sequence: CASSLDARGGYNSPLHF. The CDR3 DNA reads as TGTGCCAGCAGCTTGGATGCTAGGGGCGGCTATAATTCACCCCTCCACTTT.

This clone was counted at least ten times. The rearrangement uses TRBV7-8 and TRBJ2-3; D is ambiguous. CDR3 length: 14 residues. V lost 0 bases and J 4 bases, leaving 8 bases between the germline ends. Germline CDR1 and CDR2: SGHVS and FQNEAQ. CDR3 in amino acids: CASSLATPADTQYF. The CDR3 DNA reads TGTGCCAGCAGCTTAGCCACCCCGGCAGATACGCAGTATTTT.

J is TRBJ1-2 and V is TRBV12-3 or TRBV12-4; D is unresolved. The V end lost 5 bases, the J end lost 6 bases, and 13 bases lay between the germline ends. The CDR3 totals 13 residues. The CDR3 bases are TGTGCCAGCAGTGCCTTGAGTGTAGATGGCTACACCTTC. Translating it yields CASSALSVDGYTF.

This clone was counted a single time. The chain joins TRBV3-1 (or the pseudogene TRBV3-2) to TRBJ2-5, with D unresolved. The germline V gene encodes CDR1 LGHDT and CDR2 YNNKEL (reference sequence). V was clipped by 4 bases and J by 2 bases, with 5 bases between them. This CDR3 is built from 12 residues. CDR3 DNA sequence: TGTGCCAGCAGCCGCGATCAAGAGACCCAGTACTTC. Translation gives CASSRDQETQYF.

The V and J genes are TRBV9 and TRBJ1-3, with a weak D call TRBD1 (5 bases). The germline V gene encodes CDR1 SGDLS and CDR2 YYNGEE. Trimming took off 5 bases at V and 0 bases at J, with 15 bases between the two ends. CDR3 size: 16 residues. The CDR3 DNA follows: TGTGCCAGCAGTGTCTCCCAGGGCTACTCTGGAAACACCATATATTTT. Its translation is CASSVSQGYSGNTIYF. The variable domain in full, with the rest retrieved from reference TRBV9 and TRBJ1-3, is DSGVTQTPKHLITATGQRVTLRCSPRSGDLSVYWYQQSLDQGLQFLIQYYNGEERAKGNILERFSAQQFPDLHSELNLSSLELGDSALYFCASSVSQGYSGNTIYFGEGSWLTVV.

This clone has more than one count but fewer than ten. CDR3 nucleotides: TGTGCCAGCAGTTTGGACGGGGGTGGAGGAAAACTGTTTTTT. Protein sequence: CASSLDGGGGKLFF. The rearrangement joins TRBV2 to TRBJ1-4; TRBD1 is a possible D gene (5 bases). The CDR3 has 14 amino acids. V was cut by 5 bases and J by 10 bases, with 17 bases left in between. Per the germline V gene, CDR1 is SNHLY and CDR2 is FYNNEI.

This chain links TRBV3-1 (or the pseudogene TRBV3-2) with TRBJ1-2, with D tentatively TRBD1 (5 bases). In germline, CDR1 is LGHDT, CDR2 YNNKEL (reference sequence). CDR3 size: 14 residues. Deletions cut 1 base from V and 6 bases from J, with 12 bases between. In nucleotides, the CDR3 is TGTGCCAGCAGCCAAGGTTCAGGGAGGGATGGCTACACCTTC. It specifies CASSQGSGRDGYTF.

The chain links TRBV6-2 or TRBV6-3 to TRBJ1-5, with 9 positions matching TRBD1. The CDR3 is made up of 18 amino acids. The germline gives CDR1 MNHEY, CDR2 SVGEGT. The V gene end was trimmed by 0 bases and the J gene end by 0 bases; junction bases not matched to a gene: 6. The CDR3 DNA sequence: TGTGCCAGCAGTTACTCGACAGGGGGGCCTTATAGCAATCAGCCCCAGCATTTT. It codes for CASSYSTGGPYSNQPQHF.

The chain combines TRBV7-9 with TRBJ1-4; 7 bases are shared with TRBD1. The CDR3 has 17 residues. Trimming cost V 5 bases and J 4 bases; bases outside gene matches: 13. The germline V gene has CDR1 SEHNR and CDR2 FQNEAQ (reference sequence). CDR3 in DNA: TGTGCCAGCAGCCAGCCACAGGGGACAAACTTTAATGAAAAACTGTTTTTT. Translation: CASSQPQGTNFNEKLFF. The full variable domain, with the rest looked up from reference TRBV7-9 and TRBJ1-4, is DTGVSQNPRHKITKRGQNVTFRCDPISEHNRLYWYRQTLGQGPEFLTYFQNEAQLEKSRLLSDRFSAERPKGSFSTLEIQRTEQGDSAMYLCASSQPQGTNFNEKLFFGSGTQLSVL.

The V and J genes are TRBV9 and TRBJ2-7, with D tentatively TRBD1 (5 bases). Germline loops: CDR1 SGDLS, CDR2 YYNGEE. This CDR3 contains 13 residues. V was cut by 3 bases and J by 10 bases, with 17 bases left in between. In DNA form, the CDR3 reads TGTGCCAGCAGCGCCTCAACGGACACCCCTCAGTACTTC. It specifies CASSASTDTPQYF.

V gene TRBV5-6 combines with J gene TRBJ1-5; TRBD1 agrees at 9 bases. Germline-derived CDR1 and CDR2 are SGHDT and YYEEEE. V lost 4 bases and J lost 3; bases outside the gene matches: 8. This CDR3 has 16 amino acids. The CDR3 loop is CASSPTGGGNNQPQHF. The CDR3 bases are TGTGCCAGCAGCCCCACAGGGGGCGGGAACAATCAGCCCCAGCATTTT.

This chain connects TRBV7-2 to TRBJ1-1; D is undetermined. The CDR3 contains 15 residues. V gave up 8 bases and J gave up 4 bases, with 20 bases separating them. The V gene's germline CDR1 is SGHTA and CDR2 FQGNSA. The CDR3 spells CASLNSGGGRTEAFF. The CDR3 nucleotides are TGTGCCAGCCTAAATAGCGGCGGCGGTCGCACTGAAGCTTTCTTT.

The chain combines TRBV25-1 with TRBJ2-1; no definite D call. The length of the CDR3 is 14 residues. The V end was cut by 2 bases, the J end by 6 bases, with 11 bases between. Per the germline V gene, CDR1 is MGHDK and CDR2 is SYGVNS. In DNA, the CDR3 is TGTGCCAGCAGTGAAGGCTTGGTTGCCAATGAGCAGTTCTTC. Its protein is CASSEGLVANEQFF.

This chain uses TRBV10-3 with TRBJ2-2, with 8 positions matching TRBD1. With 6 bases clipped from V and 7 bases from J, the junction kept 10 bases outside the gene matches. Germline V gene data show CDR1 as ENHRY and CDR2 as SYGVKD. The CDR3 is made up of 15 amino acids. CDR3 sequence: CAISLGQVGDGELFF. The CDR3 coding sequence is TGTGCCATCAGCCTGGGACAGGTTGGGGACGGGGAGCTGTTTTTT.

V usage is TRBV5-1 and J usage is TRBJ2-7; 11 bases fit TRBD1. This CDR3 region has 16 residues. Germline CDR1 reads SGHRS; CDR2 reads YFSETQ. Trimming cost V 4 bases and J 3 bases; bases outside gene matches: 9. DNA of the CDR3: TGCGCCAGCAGCGTCCTCACCGGGACAGGGGGCTACGAGCAGTACTTC. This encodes CASSVLTGTGGYEQYF. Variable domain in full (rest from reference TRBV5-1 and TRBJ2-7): KAGVTQTPRYLIKTRGQQVTLSCSPISGHRSVSWYQQTPGQGLQFLFEYFSETQRNKGNFPGRFSGRQFSNSRSEMNVSTLELGDSALYLCASSVLTGTGGYEQYFGPGTRLTVT.

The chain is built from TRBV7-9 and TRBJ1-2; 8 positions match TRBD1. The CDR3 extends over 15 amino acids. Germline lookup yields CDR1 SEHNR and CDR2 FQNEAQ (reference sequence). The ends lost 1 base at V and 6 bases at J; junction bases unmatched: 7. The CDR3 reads CASSLEGDRGHGYTF. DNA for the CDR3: TGTGCCAGCAGCTTAGAGGGTGACAGGGGCCATGGCTACACCTTC.

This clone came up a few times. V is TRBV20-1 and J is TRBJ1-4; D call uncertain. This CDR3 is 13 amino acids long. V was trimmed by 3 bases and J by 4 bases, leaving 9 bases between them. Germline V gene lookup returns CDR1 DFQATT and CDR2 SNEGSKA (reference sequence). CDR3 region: CSASGRSNEKLFF. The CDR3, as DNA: TGCAGTGCTAGTGGGAGGAGTAATGAAAAACTGTTTTTT.

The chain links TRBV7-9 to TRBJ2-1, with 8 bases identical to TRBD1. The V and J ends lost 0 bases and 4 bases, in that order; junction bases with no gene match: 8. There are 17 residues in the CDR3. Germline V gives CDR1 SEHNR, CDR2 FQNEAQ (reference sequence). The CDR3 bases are TGTGCCAGCAGCTTAGCATCACAGGGGGGTAGGTACAATGAGCAGTTCTTC. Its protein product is CASSLASQGGRYNEQFF. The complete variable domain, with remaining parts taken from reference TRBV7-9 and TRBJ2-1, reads DTGVSQNPRHKITKRGQNVTFRCDPISEHNRLYWYRQTLGQGPEFLTYFQNEAQLEKSRLLSDRFSAERPKGSFSTLEIQRTEQGDSAMYLCASSLASQGGRYNEQFFGPGTRLTVL.

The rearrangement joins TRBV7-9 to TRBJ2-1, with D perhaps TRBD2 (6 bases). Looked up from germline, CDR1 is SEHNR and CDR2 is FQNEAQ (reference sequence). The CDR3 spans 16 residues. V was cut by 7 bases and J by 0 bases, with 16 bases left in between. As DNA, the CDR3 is TGTGCCAGCATCATTCCCCCGCGGGACTCCTACAATGAGCAGTTCTTC. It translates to CASIIPPRDSYNEQFF.

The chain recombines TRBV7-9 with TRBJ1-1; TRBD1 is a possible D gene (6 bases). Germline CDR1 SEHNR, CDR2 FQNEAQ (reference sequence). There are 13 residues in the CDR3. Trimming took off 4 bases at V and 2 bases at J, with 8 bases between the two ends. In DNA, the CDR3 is TGTGCCAGCAGCTGGGGGGGCAACACTGAAGCTTTCTTT. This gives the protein CASSWGGNTEAFF.

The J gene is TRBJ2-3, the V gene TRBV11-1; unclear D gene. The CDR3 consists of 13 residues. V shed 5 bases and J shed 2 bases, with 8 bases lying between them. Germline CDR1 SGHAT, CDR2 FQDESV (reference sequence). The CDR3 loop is CASSLPHTDTQYF. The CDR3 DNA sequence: TGTGCCAGCAGCCTACCCCACACAGATACGCAGTATTTT. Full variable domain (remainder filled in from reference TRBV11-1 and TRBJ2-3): EAEVAQSPRYKITEKSQAVAFWCDPISGHATLYWYRQILGQGPELLVQFQDESVVDDSQLPKDRFSAERLKGVDSTLKIQPAELGDSAMYLCASSLPHTDTQYFGPGTRLTVL.

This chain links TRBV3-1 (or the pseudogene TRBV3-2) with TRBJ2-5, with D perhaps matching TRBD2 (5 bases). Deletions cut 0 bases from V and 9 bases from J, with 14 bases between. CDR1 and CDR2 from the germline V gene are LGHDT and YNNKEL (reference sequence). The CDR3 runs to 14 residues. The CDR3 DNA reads TGTGCCAGCAGCCAAGATCTACGGGCGGAGGCCCAGTACTTC. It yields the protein CASSQDLRAEAQYF.

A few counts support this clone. The CDR3, as DNA: TGCGCCAGCAGCTCAGCCGGGGGGAACTATGGCTACACCTTC. It translates to CASSSAGGNYGYTF. This chain links TRBV5-1 with TRBJ1-2; possibly TRBD1 for D (5 bases). The V end lost 3 bases, the J end lost 2 bases, and 11 bases lay between the germline ends. The CDR3 is made up of 14 amino acids. Germline V gene lookup returns CDR1 SGHRS and CDR2 YFSETQ.

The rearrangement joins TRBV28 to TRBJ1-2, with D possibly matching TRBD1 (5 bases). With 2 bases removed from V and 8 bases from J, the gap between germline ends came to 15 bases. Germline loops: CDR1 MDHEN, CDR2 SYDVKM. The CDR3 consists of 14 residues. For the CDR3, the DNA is TGTGCCAGCAGTTTACAGGGATATCTCGGGGGCTACACCTTC. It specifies CASSLQGYLGGYTF.

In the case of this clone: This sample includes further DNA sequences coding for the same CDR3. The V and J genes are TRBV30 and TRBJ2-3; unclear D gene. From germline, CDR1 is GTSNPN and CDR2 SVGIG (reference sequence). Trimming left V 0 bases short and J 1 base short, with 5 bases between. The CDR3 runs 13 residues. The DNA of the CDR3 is TGTGCCTGGAGTGTCGGTGGCACAGATACGCAGTATTTT. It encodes CAWSVGGTDTQYF.

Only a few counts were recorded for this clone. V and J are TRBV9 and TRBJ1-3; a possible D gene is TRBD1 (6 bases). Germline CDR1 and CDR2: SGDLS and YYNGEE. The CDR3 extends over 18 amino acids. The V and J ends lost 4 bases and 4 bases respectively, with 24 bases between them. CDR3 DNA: TGTGCCAGCAGCCCCCGGGACACATCACCTTTCGCGGGAAACACCATATATTTT. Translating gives CASSPRDTSPFAGNTIYF.

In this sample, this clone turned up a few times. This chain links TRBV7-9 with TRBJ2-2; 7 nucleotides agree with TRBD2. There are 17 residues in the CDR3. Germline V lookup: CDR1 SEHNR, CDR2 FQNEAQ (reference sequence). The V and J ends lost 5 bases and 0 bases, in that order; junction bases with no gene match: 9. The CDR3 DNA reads TGTGCCAGCAGCCCTACCCCCCTAGCGGCGAACACCGGGGAGCTGTTTTTT. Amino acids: CASSPTPLAANTGELFF.